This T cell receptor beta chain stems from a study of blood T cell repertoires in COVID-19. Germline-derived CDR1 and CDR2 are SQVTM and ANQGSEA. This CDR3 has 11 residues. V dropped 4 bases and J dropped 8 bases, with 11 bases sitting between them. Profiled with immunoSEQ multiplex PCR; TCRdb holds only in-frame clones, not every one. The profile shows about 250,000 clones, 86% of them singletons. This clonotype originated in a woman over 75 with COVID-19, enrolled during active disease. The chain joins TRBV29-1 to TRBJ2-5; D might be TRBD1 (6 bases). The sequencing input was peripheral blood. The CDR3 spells CSVGLQGTQYF. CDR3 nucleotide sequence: TGCAGCGTTGGGCTACAGGGAACCCAGTACTTC.